The clone carrying this TCR beta chain was seen more than once but under ten times. The germline gives CDR1 MRHNA, CDR2 SNTAGT. V was clipped by 4 bases and J by 4 bases; unmatched bases: 7. The CDR3 contains 15 residues. The data originate from a study of T cell changes during pregnancy in multiple sclerosis. Profiled with immunoSEQ multiplex PCR; TCRdb holds only in-frame clones, not every one. The sample has about 49,000 clones, 95% seen once. Here the sequenced sample was CD8+ T cells from peripheral blood mononuclear cells, taken in the first trimester of pregnancy. This TCR came from a female donor with multiple sclerosis, enrolled in a pregnancy study. J is TRBJ2-1 and V is TRBV6-4; 7 nucleotides line up with TRBD1. The CDR3 region is CASSATGTDYNEQFF. In DNA form, the CDR3 reads TGTGCCAGCAGTGCCACCGGGACAGATTACAATGAGCAGTTCTTC.